This entry lists 9 T cell receptor beta chains sequenced from one sample in a study of early T cells in non-severe SARS-CoV-2 infection. MiXCR, run by TCRdb on the 5' RACE reads, gives a single entry per CDR3 protein. The profile shows roughly 48,000 distinct CDR3 sequences, about 4% of them singletons. Sample: whole blood. These receptors were collected from an adult who was a healthcare worker with PCR-confirmed SARS-CoV-2 infection or an uninfected control (not recorded which).

The chain joins TRBV7-2 to TRBJ2-3; D unclear. Trimming removed 5 bases at V and 2 bases at J, with 17 bases between. The germline V gene encodes CDR1 SGHTA and CDR2 FQGNSA. This CDR3 has 16 amino acids. The DNA for the CDR3 is TGTGCCAGCAGCCTCTCTGGGCCGATCACCACAGATACGCAGTATTTT. Translating it yields CASSLSGPITTDTQYF.

This clonotype appeared many times. The rearrangement links TRBV5-1 to TRBJ2-3, with TRBD2 matching 7 bases. This CDR3 has 18 amino acids. V trimming: 2 bases; J trimming: 0 bases; junction bases outside the gene matches: 12. Looked up from germline, CDR1 is SGHRS and CDR2 is YFSETQ. As DNA, the CDR3 is TGCGCCAGCAGCTTTGGGCTAGCGGACTTATTTAGCACAGATACGCAGTATTTT. It encodes CASSFGLADLFSTDTQYF.

This clonotype was seen many times. This chain joins TRBV7-2 and TRBJ2-3; 11 bases are a match to TRBD2. This CDR3 has 15 amino acids. Germline CDR1 SGHTA, CDR2 FQGNSA. With V trimmed by 6 bases and J by 4 bases, 6 bases remained unmatched. The CDR3 region has the DNA TGTGCCAGCAGTTTTAGCGGGAGGGCCGCAGATACGCAGTATTTT. Amino acids: CASSFSGRAADTQYF.

There are a few counts of this clonotype. The chain is built from TRBV12-3 or TRBV12-4 and TRBJ2-1; D might be TRBD1 (5 bases). This CDR3 region has 13 residues. Trimming cost V 0 bases and J 10 bases, with 10 bases left between them. CDR3 region: CASSLAREGEQFF. CDR3 bases: TGTGCCAGCAGTTTAGCCAGGGAAGGGGAGCAGTTCTTC.

V is TRBV19 and J is TRBJ2-7; 11 bases agree with TRBD1. Germline CDR1 reads LNHDA; CDR2 reads SQIVND (reference sequence). After removal of 4 bases from V and 3 bases from J, the junction contained 11 bases not matched to a gene. This CDR3 has 17 amino acids. CDR3 DNA sequence: TGTGCCAGTAGTAGTCATTTTACGGGACAGGGGGACTACGAGCAGTACTTC. Translating gives CASSSHFTGQGDYEQYF.

This clonotype was detected many times. This chain uses TRBV20-1 with TRBJ1-2, with D hard to call. Trimming removed 3 bases at V and 8 bases at J, with 10 bases between. The CDR3 runs 11 residues. CDR1 is DFQATT, CDR2 SNEGSKA, per germline (reference sequence). The CDR3 reads CSASKERGYTF. CDR3 nucleotides: TGCAGTGCTAGTAAGGAGAGGGGCTACACCTTC.

This clonotype was detected ten times or more. The chain links TRBV27 to TRBJ1-1; perhaps TRBD1 as D (6 bases). Deletions cut 5 bases from V and 1 base from J, with 17 bases between. Per germline, CDR1 MNHEY and CDR2 SMNVEV (reference sequence). CDR3 length: 16 amino acids. The CDR3 sequence: CASSPLQGPENTEAFF. The DNA for the CDR3 is TGTGCCAGCAGTCCTCTACAGGGTCCAGAGAACACTGAAGCTTTCTTT.

This clonotype was found many times. The chain carries TRBV10-1 and TRBJ1-6; D remains ambiguous. Germline V gene data show CDR1 as WNHNN and CDR2 as SYGVQD (reference sequence). This CDR3 region has 14 residues. Trimming shortened V by 9 bases and J by 0 bases, and 9 bases separated the two germline ends. The CDR3 protein is CARPLSSYNSPLHF. The CDR3 DNA reads TGCGCCAGACCGCTTAGCTCCTATAATTCACCCCTCCACTTT.

This clonotype was found many times. The chain combines TRBV6-6 with TRBJ1-1; TRBD1 is a possible D gene (5 bases). V was cut by 3 bases and J by 0 bases, with 11 bases left in between. Germline V gene data show CDR1 as MNHNY and CDR2 as SVGAGI (reference sequence). The CDR3 has 15 amino acids. This CDR3 is CASSYPRGVNTEAFF. CDR3 coding DNA: TGTGCCAGCAGTTATCCTAGAGGGGTGAACACTGAAGCTTTCTTT.